Presented here are 14 T cell receptor beta chains from one specimen sequenced in a study of tumor and adjacent non-tumor tissue in lung cancer. TCRbeta libraries were built with three rounds of nested PCR, modified from ARM-PCR. A single record per CDR3 protein comes from TCRdb applying MiXCR to the multiplex PCR reads. In the table there are 100,000 or so distinct CDR3 sequences, about 80% of which are singletons. No cell sorting was done before RNA was extracted from the tissue. More than 3 cm separated this lung sample from the edge of the tumor. Input material: distant non-tumor lung tissue. All receptors derive from a man in his 60s with small cell lung cancer.

The rearrangement uses TRBV5-4 and TRBJ2-3; 7 bases align to TRBD1. The J call may be faulty, since TRBJ1-5 better matches the DNA end. The germline gives CDR1 SGHNT, CDR2 YYREEE (reference sequence). The CDR3 runs 14 residues. CDR3 region: CASSLDRVADTQHF. In DNA, the CDR3 is TGTGCCAGCAGCTTAGACAGGGTAGCAGATACGCAGCATTTT.

A note on this clonotype: A read error may account for a junction end that differs from germline. For the CDR3, the DNA is TGTGCCAGCAGCTTCGTAAGAGACCAGTATTTC. The encoded protein is CASSFVRDQYF. V usage is TRBV4-2 and J usage is TRBJ2-5; no clear D. Germline loops: CDR1 LGHNA, CDR2 YNFKEQ. This CDR3 region has 11 residues.

The CDR3 sequence: CANSLASAIGGEQFF. The CDR3 nucleotides read TGTGCCAATAGTTTAGCCTCAGCTATAGGAGGTGAGCAGTTCTTC. The V call is TRBV12-3 or TRBV12-4, the J call TRBJ2-1; tentatively, D is TRBD2 (5 bases). This CDR3 has 15 amino acids. V gave up 10 bases and J gave up 9 bases, with 25 bases separating them.

This clonotype was seen only once. The chain is built from TRBV6-5 and TRBJ1-1, with 7 positions matching TRBD1. Trimming cost V 2 bases and J 5 bases; bases outside gene matches: 14. CDR3 length: 17 amino acids. Looked up from germline, CDR1 is MNHEY and CDR2 is SVGAGI. CDR3: CASSYAAGGREWTEAFF. The CDR3 DNA follows: TGTGCCAGCAGTTACGCCGCAGGGGGTCGTGAATGGACTGAAGCTTTCTTT.

V gene TRBV12-3 or TRBV12-4 combines with J gene TRBJ2-2, with 9 bases that match TRBD2. The CDR3 spans 15 residues. V dropped 3 bases and J dropped 4; count of bases not matched to a gene: 3. The chain's CDR3 is CASSLAGGSTGELFF. CDR3 DNA sequence: TGTGCCAGCAGTTTGGCGGGAGGGTCCACCGGGGAGCTGTTTTTT.

The chain has TRBV20-1 and TRBJ1-4; D gene uncertain. The CDR3 spans 15 residues. Per germline, CDR1 DFQATT and CDR2 SNEGSKA (reference sequence). The chain's CDR3 is CNDRVGSAGYEKLFF. The CDR3 nucleotides are TGCAATGATAGAGTCGGGTCCGCGGGGTATGAAAAACTGTTTTTT.

V gene TRBV11-2 combines with J gene TRBJ2-7; D remains ambiguous. Trimming left V 1 base short and J 6 bases short, with 16 bases between. The germline V gene encodes CDR1 SGHAT and CDR2 FQNNGV. This CDR3 region has 15 residues. CDR3 bases: TGTGCCAGCAGCTTAGCTTCTAGTGACCCCCTCGAGCAGTACTTC. Its translation is CASSLASSDPLEQYF.

This clonotype was seen a few times. A much larger clone lies a single base off, so this may be a read error. The rearrangement links TRBV12-3 or TRBV12-4 to TRBJ2-7, with no clear D. This CDR3 comprises 13 residues. Between the trimmed V and J ends, which lost 5 bases and 2 bases, there was a span of 10 bases. The CDR3 spells CASSPEVAYEQYF. Here the CDR3 DNA reads TGTGCCAGCAGTCCCGAGGTTGCCTACGAGCAGTACTTC.

As regards this clonotype: Germline and junction disagree at one end, which may indicate a read error. The chain uses TRBV4-2 and TRBJ2-7, with D possibly being TRBD2 (5 bases). This CDR3 spans 14 amino acids. Germline V gene lookup returns CDR1 LGHNA and CDR2 YNFKEQ. CDR3 in amino acids: CTSSQDPEVYVQYF. CDR3 in DNA: TGTACCAGCAGCCAAGACCCGGAGGTCTACGTGCAGTACTTC.

In regard to this clonotype: No conserved phenylalanine or tryptophan ends this CDR3, so it is likely a read error. The chain is built from TRBV29-1 and TRBJ2-7; weak D call: TRBD2 (5 bases). Germline values: CDR1 SQVTM, CDR2 ANQGSEA. The CDR3 has 10 amino acids. Trimming took off 6 bases at V and 6 bases at J, with 9 bases between the two ends. The CDR3: CSVLEGEQYI. CDR3 bases: TGCAGCGTACTAGAGGGCGAGCAGTACATC.

V and J are TRBV11-3 and TRBJ2-1; unclear D gene. Deletions cut 1 base from V and 9 bases from J, with 10 bases between. The CDR3 contains 13 residues. Per the germline V gene, CDR1 is SGHNT and CDR2 is YENEEA. In nucleotides, the CDR3 is TGTGCCAGCAGCTTAGGTCAGGCGGTTGAGCAGTTCTTC. This gives the protein CASSLGQAVEQFF.

On this clonotype: A read error may account for a junction end that differs from germline. The rearrangement joins TRBV11-2 to TRBJ2-1; maybe TRBD2 (5 bases). The CDR3 contains 13 residues. The V gene's germline CDR1 is SGHAT and CDR2 FQNNGV. The CDR3 is CASTFVGSAEQFF. In DNA form, the CDR3 reads TGTGCGAGCACCTTTGTTGGTAGCGCCGAGCAGTTCTTC.

The chain recombines TRBV6-1 with TRBJ2-2; 9 nucleotides line up with TRBD1. V shed 5 bases and J 4 bases; nucleotides not matched to a gene: 11. In germline, CDR1 is MNHNS, CDR2 SASEGT. There are 17 residues in the CDR3. The CDR3: CASSIPLGQGSTGELFF. CDR3 nucleotide sequence: TGTGCCAGCAGTATCCCCCTGGGACAGGGTAGCACCGGGGAGCTGTTTTTT.

This clonotype has a handful of counts. The chain combines TRBV11-2 with TRBJ1-1; D is unresolved. Trimming stripped 8 bases from V and 2 bases from J, with 21 bases between. Per the germline V gene, CDR1 is SGHAT and CDR2 is FQNNGV. This CDR3 comprises 16 residues. In DNA, the CDR3 is TGTGCCAGCCTACAGCCTTGGCTGGGGTTAAACACTGAAGCTTTCTTT. It encodes CASLQPWLGLNTEAFF.